Given below is one T cell receptor (beta chain) in context. This clonotype was recorded a few times. Its antigen is currently not known. No base quality information exists; no much larger clone differs at one position. The data originate from a study of blood T cells in healthy people across ages (dated by TCRdb to the mid-2010s). Background for the entire study: In model experiments, template switching captured roughly one uniquely barcoded TCR beta cDNA molecule for every two T cells. Using the same blood draw, the study looked at two additional independent replicas of 1 million unique cDNA reads for two donors, one aged 18 to 30 and the other aged 80 or older. To avoid experimental bias, donors of different ages were distributed randomly across sequencing lanes. The study measured age-related changes in TCR beta repertoire diversity using deep sequencing normalized with unique cDNA molecular identifiers. The donors were split into four age groups: young (average around 15 years), middle-aged (roughly 42), aged (62) and long-lived (roughly 88). Overall study results and their limits: The percentage of naive T cells measured by flow cytometry correlated strongly with observed TCR beta diversity. Estimates of total diversity based on one million sequenced T cells were regarded as lower bounds and as underestimates. As age increased, observed TCR beta diversity per million T cells dropped in a roughly linear way, and a significant reduction was already evident by age about 40. Because profiling used bulk unsorted PBMCs, naive and antigen-experienced compartments could not be compared conclusively. The CMV infection status of donors was not known, potentially confounding age-related changes in expanded clonotypes. Compared with the aged group, more naive CD4+ T cells, fewer expanded clones and increased TCR diversity were shown by the long-lived group, suggesting age selection.

The germline V gene supplies CDR1 MNHEY and CDR2 SVGAGI. From cysteine to phenylalanine, the CDR3 is 13 amino acids long. Of the read, only the CDR3 DNA is kept; its 39 bases are in frame from base 1. For this chain, trimming is 2 bases at the V end and 4 bases at the J end, and the number of junction bases without a gene match is 1. Libraries were built with 5' RACE. The sequencer was an Illumina HiSeq 2500. A second roughly 6 to 12 cycle PCR used a sample-barcoded 5' primer and a J-beta primer mix. A template-switch 5' adaptor carrying 12 random nucleotides introduced a unique molecular identifier onto each TCR beta cDNA molecule. Each sample yielded at least 2.5 million CDR3-containing paired-end reads. The Mint cDNA synthesis kit, primed by a TRBC-specific oligonucleotide, was used to synthesize first-strand cDNA from all RNA. Following uracil-DNA glycosylase treatment, all cDNA underwent a first 18-cycle PCR with the universal primers M1SS and BC2_uni_R. The study's processing was this. For normalization, 1 million high-quality reads were randomly selected from each sample, with every read carrying a distinct molecular identifier. Reads with shared molecular identifiers were discarded instead of being binned into consensus sequences. MiTCR, run with a Q25 quality threshold and the strictest error-elimination algorithm, handled CDR3 identification, clonotype clustering and error correction. A nonparametric unseen species model with Euler transformation was used to estimate a lower bound on total TCR beta diversity. TCRdb reprocessing: public reads trimmed at Q25 with fastp, clones called with MiXCR, in-frame beta chains kept. Identical CDR3 proteins give one entry, which carries the most common genes and DNA. Clone size and V and J calls follow TCRdb, not the original study. Across this sample there are about 640,000 distinct CDR3 sequences, with under 65% seen only once. Around 37% of the sample rests with the top ten.

The donors were some 39 Caucasian individuals from Russia, aged about 6 to 100 years, who were systemically healthy. Around 10 milliliters of peripheral blood were drawn from each donor into EDTA-treated Vacutainer tubes. PBMCs were isolated by Ficoll-Paque density-gradient centrifugation, with at least 6 million obtained per sample. Total RNA was extracted from PBMCs with Trizol reagent, with at least 6 micrograms obtained per sample. Naive CD45RAhigh/CD27high T cell percentages were measured by flow cytometry on a PBMC aliquot from every donor. The sequencing input was blood. The chain links TRBV6-5 with TRBJ2-7, with 8 middle bases fitting TRBD2. The sequence derives from a man aged 55 to 69 in good health. The CDR3 region: CASSYREGYEQYF. At the DNA level, the sequence is TGTGCCAGCAGTTACCGGGAGGGGTACGAGCAGTACTTC.